This is a list of T cell receptor beta chains from one sample in a study of T-cell reconstitution after alpha-beta-depleted transplantation in children. In TCRdb, the PCR reads were re-called with MiXCR into one record per CDR3 protein. This sample has under 75,000 distinct CDR3 sequences, with under 13% found just once. Here the sequenced sample was PBMCs, taken before TCRalphabeta/CD19-depleted stem cell transplant. The receptors shown here come from a boy younger than 18 with acute myeloid leukemia, due to receive a stem cell transplant. Each CDR3 is given with its conserved first and last residue. The D gene is left open where the match is weak. Rows may omit the clone size; those that give it use once, few, many or a size class.

cdr3_nt: TGTGCCACCAGCCGCTCCGGGGAGCTGTTTTTT
cdr3_aa: CATSRSGELFF
clone_size: many
j_call: TRBJ2-2
cdr3_length: 11
v_call: TRBV24-1
d_call: NA

cdr3_nt: TGCAGTGCTAGAGTGGAGGTCAAAAACATTCAGTACTTC
cdr3_aa: CSARVEVKNIQYF
clone_size: many
j_call: TRBJ2-4
cdr3_length: 13
v_call: TRBV20-1
d_call: NA

cdr3_nt: TGTGCCATCAGTGAGTCTTTTGGGGACAGGGGAATCTACGAGCAGTACTTC
cdr3_aa: CAISESFGDRGIYEQYF
clone_size: many
j_call: TRBJ2-7
cdr3_length: 17
v_call: TRBV10-3
d_call: TRBD1

cdr3_nt: TGTGCCAGCAGTTTAGGGCCGGCATTTAACACCGGGGAGCTGTTTTTT
cdr3_aa: CASSLGPAFNTGELFF
clone_size: many
j_call: TRBJ2-2
cdr3_length: 16
v_call: TRBV12-3/TRBV12-4
d_call: NA

cdr3_nt: TGCAGTCGGACGGGCGGGGGAGTACGAGAGACCCAGTACTTC
cdr3_aa: CSRTGGGVRETQYF
clone_size: many
j_call: TRBJ2-5
cdr3_length: 14
v_call: TRBV20-1
d_call: TRBD2

cdr3_nt: TGTGCCATCAGTGAGTCGAGTAGCGGGAGGGCCGGGTGGTACGAGCAGTACTTC
cdr3_aa: CAISESSSGRAGWYEQYF
clone_size: many
j_call: TRBJ2-7
cdr3_length: 18
v_call: TRBV10-3
d_call: TRBD2

cdr3_nt: TGTGCCAGCAGTTTAGGCCGGGACAGGGGGCCGAGAAACACCATATATTTT
cdr3_aa: CASSLGRDRGPRNTIYF
clone_size: NA
j_call: TRBJ1-3
cdr3_length: 17
v_call: TRBV12-3/TRBV12-4
d_call: TRBD1

cdr3_nt: TGTGCCAGCAGGCAGGGATGGGAGAAGACAGATACGCAGTATTTT
cdr3_aa: CASRQGWEKTDTQYF
clone_size: many
j_call: TRBJ2-3
cdr3_length: 15
v_call: TRBV6-5
d_call: NA

cdr3_nt: TGTGCCAGCAGCTTGGCCCTAGCGGGAGCAGGAAACATTCAGTACTTC
cdr3_aa: CASSLALAGAGNIQYF
clone_size: many
j_call: TRBJ2-4
cdr3_length: 16
v_call: TRBV5-6
d_call: TRBD2

cdr3_nt: TGTGCCACCAGCAGAGATCGACTAGCGGGAAACACCGGGGAGCTGTTTTTT
cdr3_aa: CATSRDRLAGNTGELFF
clone_size: many
j_call: TRBJ2-2
cdr3_length: 17
v_call: TRBV15
d_call: TRBD2

cdr3_nt: TGTGCCAGCAAAGGGGGGCCGGCCGGGGAGCTGTTTTTT
cdr3_aa: CASKGGPAGELFF
clone_size: many
j_call: TRBJ2-2
cdr3_length: 13
v_call: TRBV5-6
d_call: NA

cdr3_nt: TGCGCCAGCAGCTTGGGAGAAGTGGGACCGTACAATGAGCAGTTCTTC
cdr3_aa: CASSLGEVGPYNEQFF
clone_size: many
j_call: TRBJ2-1
cdr3_length: 16
v_call: TRBV5-1
d_call: NA

cdr3_nt: TGTGCCAGCAGCGACCGACTTCGGGGGTCCCTCAACAATGAGCAGTTCTTC
cdr3_aa: CASSDRLRGSLNNEQFF
clone_size: few
j_call: TRBJ2-1
cdr3_length: 17
v_call: TRBV13
d_call: NA

cdr3_nt: TGTGCCACCAGCAAACGGGGGACGAACACTGAAGCTTTCTTT
cdr3_aa: CATSKRGTNTEAFF
clone_size: many
j_call: TRBJ1-1
cdr3_length: 14
v_call: TRBV15
d_call: NA

cdr3_nt: TGCAGTGCTACGCCTGAGAATGAGCAGTTCTTC
cdr3_aa: CSATPENEQFF
clone_size: many
j_call: TRBJ2-1
cdr3_length: 11
v_call: TRBV20-1
d_call: NA

cdr3_nt: TGTGCCAGCAGCTTGCGCGGAAATCAGCCCCAGCATTTT
cdr3_aa: CASSLRGNQPQHF
clone_size: many
j_call: TRBJ1-5
cdr3_length: 13
v_call: TRBV5-6
d_call: NA

cdr3_nt: TGTGCCAGCAGTTACTTGGCAGGGAGGGCCTCAGATACGCAGTATTTT
cdr3_aa: CASSYLAGRASDTQYF
clone_size: many
j_call: TRBJ2-3
cdr3_length: 16
v_call: TRBV6-5
d_call: TRBD2

cdr3_nt: TGCAGTGCTAGTCCGGCGGGAGGCTACGAGCAGTACTTC
cdr3_aa: CSASPAGGYEQYF
clone_size: many
j_call: TRBJ2-7
cdr3_length: 13
v_call: TRBV20-1
d_call: TRBD2

cdr3_nt: TGTGCCATCAGTGGACTAGCGGGAGAATCAGATACGCAGTATTTT
cdr3_aa: CAISGLAGESDTQYF
clone_size: many
j_call: TRBJ2-3
cdr3_length: 15
v_call: TRBV10-3
d_call: TRBD2

cdr3_nt: TGTGCCAGCAGTTTTCTAGGTGTAACTCATGGCTACACCTTC
cdr3_aa: CASSFLGVTHGYTF
clone_size: many
j_call: TRBJ1-2
cdr3_length: 14
v_call: TRBV28
d_call: NA

cdr3_nt: TGTGCCAGCAGCTTATCTCCCACCGGGGAGCTGTTTTTT
cdr3_aa: CASSLSPTGELFF
clone_size: many
j_call: TRBJ2-2
cdr3_length: 13
v_call: TRBV7-9
d_call: NA

cdr3_nt: TGTGCCAGCAGCTCCTTCCCACGGGAGTCCCACAATGAGCAGTTCTTC
cdr3_aa: CASSSFPRESHNEQFF
clone_size: NA
j_call: TRBJ2-1
cdr3_length: 16
v_call: TRBV11-1
d_call: NA

cdr3_nt: TGTGCCAGCAGCTTCCGACGCGGGGCTAACACTGAAGCTTTCTTT
cdr3_aa: CASSFRRGANTEAFF
clone_size: many
j_call: TRBJ1-1
cdr3_length: 15
v_call: TRBV11-2
d_call: NA

cdr3_nt: TGCGCCAGCAGCCAAGAGGGGTCTACAGATACGCAGTATTTT
cdr3_aa: CASSQEGSTDTQYF
clone_size: many
j_call: TRBJ2-3
cdr3_length: 14
v_call: TRBV4-1
d_call: NA

cdr3_nt: TGTGCCAGCAGTCCCCCGGGGGGCGGGTACACAGATACGCAGTATTTT
cdr3_aa: CASSPPGGGYTDTQYF
clone_size: many
j_call: TRBJ2-3
cdr3_length: 16
v_call: TRBV12-3/TRBV12-4
d_call: NA